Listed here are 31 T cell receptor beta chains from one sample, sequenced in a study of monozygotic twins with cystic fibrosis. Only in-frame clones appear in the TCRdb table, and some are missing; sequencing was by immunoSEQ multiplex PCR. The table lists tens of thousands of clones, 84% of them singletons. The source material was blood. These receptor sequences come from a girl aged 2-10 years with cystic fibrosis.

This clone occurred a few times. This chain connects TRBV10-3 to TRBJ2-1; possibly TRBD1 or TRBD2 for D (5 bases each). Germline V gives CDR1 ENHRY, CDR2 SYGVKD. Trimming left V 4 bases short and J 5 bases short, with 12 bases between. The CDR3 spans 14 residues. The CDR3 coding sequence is TGTGCCATCAGTGGGGACCCGAACAACAATGAGCAGTTCTTC. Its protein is CAISGDPNNNEQFF.

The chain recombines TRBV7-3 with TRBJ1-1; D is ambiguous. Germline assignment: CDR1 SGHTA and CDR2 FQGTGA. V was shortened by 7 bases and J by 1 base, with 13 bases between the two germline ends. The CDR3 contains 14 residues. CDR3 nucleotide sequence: TGTGCCAGCACCGACCGCCTTGGGAACACTGAAGCTTTCTTT. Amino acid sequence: CASTDRLGNTEAFF.

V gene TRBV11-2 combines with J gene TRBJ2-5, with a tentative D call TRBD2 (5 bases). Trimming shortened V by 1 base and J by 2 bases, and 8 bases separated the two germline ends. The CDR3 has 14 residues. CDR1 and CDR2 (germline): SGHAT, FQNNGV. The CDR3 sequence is CASSLVAYQETQYF. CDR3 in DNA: TGTGCCAGCAGCTTAGTAGCGTATCAAGAGACCCAGTACTTC.

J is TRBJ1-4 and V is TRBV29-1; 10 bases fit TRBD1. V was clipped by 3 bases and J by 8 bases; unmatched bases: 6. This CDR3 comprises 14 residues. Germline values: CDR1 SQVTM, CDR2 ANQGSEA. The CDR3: CSVEVGTGDEKLFF. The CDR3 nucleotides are TGCAGCGTTGAGGTTGGGACAGGGGACGAAAAACTGTTTTTT.

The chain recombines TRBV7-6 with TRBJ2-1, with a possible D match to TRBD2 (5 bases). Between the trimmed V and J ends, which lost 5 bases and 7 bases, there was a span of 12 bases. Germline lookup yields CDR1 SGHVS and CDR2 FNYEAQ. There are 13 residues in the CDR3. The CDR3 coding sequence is TGTGCCAGCAGCCGGACTGATATTAATGAGCAGTTCTTC. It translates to CASSRTDINEQFF. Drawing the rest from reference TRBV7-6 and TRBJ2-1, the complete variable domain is GAGVSQSPRYKVTKRGQDVALRCDPISGHVSLYWYRQALGQGPEFLTYFNYEAQQDKSGLPNDRFSAERPEGSISTLTIQRTEQRDSAMYRCASSRTDINEQFFGPGTRLTVL.

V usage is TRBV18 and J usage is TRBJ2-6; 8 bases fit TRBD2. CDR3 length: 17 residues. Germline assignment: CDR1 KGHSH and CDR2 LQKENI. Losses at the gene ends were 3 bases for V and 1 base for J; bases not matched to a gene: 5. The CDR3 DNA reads TGTGCCAGCTCACCGCGGGGGGCGGATTCTGGGGCCAACGTCCTGACTTTC. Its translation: CASSPRGADSGANVLTF.

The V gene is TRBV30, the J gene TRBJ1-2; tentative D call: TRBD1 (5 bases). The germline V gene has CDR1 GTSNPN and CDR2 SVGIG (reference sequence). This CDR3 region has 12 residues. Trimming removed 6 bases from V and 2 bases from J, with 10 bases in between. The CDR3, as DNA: TGTGCCTGCCAGGGTAGGAACTATGGCTACACCTTC. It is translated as CACQGRNYGYTF.

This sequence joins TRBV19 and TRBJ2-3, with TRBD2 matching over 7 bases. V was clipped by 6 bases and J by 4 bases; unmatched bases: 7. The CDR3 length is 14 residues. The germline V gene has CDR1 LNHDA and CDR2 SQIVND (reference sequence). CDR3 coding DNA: TGTGCCAGTAGGAACAGCGGGAACCCAGATACGCAGTATTTT. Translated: CASRNSGNPDTQYF.

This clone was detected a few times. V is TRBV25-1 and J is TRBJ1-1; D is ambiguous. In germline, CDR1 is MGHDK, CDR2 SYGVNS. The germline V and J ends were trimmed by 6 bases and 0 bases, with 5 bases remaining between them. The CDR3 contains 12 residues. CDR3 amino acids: CASSSMNTEAFF. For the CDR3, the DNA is TGTGCCAGCAGCTCCATGAACACTGAAGCTTTCTTT.

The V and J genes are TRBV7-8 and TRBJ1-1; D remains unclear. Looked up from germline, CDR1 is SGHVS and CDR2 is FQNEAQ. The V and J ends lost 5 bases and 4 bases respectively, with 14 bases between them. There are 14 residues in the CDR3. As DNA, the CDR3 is TGTGCCAGCAGCCCCCGAGAGGGAAGCACTGAAGCTTTCTTT. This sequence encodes CASSPREGSTEAFF.

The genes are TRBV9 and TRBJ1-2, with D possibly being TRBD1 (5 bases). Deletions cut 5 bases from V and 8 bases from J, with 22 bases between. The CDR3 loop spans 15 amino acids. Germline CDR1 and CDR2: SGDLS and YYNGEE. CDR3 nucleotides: TGTGCCAGCAGTCCGGGACCAACCCTTCGCCGCGGCTACACCTTC. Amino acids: CASSPGPTLRRGYTF.

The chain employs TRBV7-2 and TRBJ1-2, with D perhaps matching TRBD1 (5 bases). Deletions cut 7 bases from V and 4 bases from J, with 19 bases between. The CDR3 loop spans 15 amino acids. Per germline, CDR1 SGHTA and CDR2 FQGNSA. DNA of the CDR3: TGTGCCAGCACCCTTGGGGCAGTCCTTCCCTATGGCTACACCTTC. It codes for CASTLGAVLPYGYTF.

CDR3 bases: TGTGCCTGGAGTGCAGCCGGGATAATGCAGTTCTTC. It is translated as CAWSAAGIMQFF. The chain uses TRBV30 and TRBJ2-1; perhaps TRBD2 as D (5 bases). CDR1 is GTSNPN and CDR2 is SVGIG in the germline V gene (reference sequence). Trimming removed 1 base from V and 12 bases from J, with 13 bases in between. This CDR3 is 12 amino acids long. Filled out from reference TRBV30 and TRBJ2-1, the complete variable domain reads SQTIHQWPATLVQPVGSPLSLECTVEGTSNPNLYWYRQAAGRGLQLLFYSVGIGQISSEVPQNLSASRPQDRQFILSSKKLLLSDSGFYLCAWSAAGIMQFFGPGTRLTVL.

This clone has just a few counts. The CDR3 nucleotides are TGTGCCAGTAGTATAGGGGGCGCAGATACGCAGTATTTT. This translates into CASSIGGADTQYF. The rearrangement links TRBV19 to TRBJ2-3, with a tentative D call TRBD1 (5 bases). Germline loops: CDR1 LNHDA, CDR2 SQIVND (reference sequence). There are 13 residues in the CDR3. Deletions cut 1 base from V and 4 bases from J, with 6 bases between.

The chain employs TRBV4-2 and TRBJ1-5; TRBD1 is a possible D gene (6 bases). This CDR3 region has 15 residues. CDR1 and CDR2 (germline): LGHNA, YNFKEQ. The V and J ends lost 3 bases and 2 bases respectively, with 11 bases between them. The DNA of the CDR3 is TGTGCCAGCAGCCAGATCAGGGGTCGCAATCAGCCCCAGCATTTT. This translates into CASSQIRGRNQPQHF.

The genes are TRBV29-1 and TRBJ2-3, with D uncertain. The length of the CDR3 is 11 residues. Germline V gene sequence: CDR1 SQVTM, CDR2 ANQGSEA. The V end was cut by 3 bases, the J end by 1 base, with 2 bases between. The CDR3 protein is CSVEGTDTQYF. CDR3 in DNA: TGCAGCGTTGAGGGCACAGATACGCAGTATTTT.

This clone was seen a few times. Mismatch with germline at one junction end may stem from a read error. The CDR3 region is CASSVAGGPETQYF. The CDR3 DNA sequence: TGTGCCAGCAGCGTAGCGGGGGGGCCGGAGACCCAGTACTTC. V gene TRBV7-2 combines with J gene TRBJ2-5, with TRBD2 matching 11 bases. The CDR3 loop spans 14 amino acids. CDR1 is SGHTA, CDR2 FQGNSA, per germline.

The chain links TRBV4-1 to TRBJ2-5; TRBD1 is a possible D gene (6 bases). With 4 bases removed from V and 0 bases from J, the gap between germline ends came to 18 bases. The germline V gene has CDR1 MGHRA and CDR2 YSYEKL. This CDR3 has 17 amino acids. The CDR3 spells CASSRRDTSGYQETQYF. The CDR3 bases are TGCGCCAGCAGCCGCCGGGACACCTCAGGGTACCAAGAGACCCAGTACTTC.

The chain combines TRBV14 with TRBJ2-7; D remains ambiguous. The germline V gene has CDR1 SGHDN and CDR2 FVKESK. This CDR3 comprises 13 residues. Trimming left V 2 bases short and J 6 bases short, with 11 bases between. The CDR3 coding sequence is TGTGCCAGCAGCCAACATGGGCCTGGCGAGCAGTACTTC. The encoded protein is CASSQHGPGEQYF.

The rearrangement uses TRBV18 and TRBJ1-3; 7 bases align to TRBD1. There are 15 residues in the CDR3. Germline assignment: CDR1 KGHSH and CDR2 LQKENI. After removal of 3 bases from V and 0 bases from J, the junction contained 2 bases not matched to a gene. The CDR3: CASSPGQLSGNTIYF. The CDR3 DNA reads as TGTGCCAGCTCACCGGGACAGCTCTCTGGAAACACCATATATTTT.

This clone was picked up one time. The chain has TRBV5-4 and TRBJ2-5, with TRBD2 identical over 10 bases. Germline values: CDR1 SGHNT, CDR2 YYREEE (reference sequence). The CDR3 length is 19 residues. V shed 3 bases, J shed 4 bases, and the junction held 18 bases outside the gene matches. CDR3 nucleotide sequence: TGTGCCAGCAGCTCTCAGTTGGGTTCCCTAGCGGGGGCGGGAGAGACCCAGTACTTC. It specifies CASSSQLGSLAGAGETQYF.

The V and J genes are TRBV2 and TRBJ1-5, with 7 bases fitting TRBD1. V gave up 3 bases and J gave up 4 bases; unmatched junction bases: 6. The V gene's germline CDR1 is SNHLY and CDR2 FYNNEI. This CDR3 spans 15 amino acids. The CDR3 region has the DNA TGTGCCAGCAGTGATAGGGGACAGTTTAATCAGCCCCAGCATTTT. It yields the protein CASSDRGQFNQPQHF.

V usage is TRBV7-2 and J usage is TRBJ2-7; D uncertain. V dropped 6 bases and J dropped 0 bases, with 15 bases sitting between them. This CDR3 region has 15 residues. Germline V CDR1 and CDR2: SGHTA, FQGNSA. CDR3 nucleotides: TGTGCCAGCAGACTGTCGACGGCCCACTCCTACGAGCAGTACTTC. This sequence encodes CASRLSTAHSYEQYF.

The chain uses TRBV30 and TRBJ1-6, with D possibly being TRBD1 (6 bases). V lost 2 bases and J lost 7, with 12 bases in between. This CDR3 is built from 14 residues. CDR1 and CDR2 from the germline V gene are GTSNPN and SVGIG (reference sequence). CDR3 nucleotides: TGTGCCTGGAGTCCGACAGGCTTAAATTCACCCCTCCACTTT. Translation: CAWSPTGLNSPLHF.

The CDR3 reads CASSSSGTSQYF. CDR3 sequence (DNA): TGTGCCAGTAGTAGTTCCGGGACCTCCCAGTACTTC. This chain connects TRBV19 to TRBJ2-7; either TRBD1 or TRBD2 may fit D (5 bases each). The CDR3 extends over 12 amino acids. V dropped 4 bases and J dropped 10 bases, with 14 bases sitting between them. Per the germline V gene, CDR1 is LNHDA and CDR2 is SQIVND (reference sequence).

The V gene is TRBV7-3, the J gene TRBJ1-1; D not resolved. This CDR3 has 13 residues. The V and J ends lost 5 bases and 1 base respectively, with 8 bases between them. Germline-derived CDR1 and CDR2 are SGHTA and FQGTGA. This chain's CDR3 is CASSQSKNTEAFF. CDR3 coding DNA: TGTGCCAGCAGCCAAAGTAAGAACACTGAAGCTTTCTTT.

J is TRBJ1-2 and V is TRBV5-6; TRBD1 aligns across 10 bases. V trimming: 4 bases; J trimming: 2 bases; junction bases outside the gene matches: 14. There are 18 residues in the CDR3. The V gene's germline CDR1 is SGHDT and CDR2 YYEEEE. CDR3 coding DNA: TGTGCCAGCAGCCAATCCGGGACAGGGGATTTTGGAAACTATGGCTACACCTTC. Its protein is CASSQSGTGDFGNYGYTF.

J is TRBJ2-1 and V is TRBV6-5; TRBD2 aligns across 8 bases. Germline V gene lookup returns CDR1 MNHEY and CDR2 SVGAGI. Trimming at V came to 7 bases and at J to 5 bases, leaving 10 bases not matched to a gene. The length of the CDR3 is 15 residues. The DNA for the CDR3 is TGTGCCAGCATCCCCTTAACGGGGGGGGACAATGAGCAGTTCTTC. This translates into CASIPLTGGDNEQFF.

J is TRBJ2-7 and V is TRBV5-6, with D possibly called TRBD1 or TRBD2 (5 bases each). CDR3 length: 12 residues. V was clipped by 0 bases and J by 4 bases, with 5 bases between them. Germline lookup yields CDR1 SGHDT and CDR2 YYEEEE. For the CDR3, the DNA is TGTGCCAGCAGCTTGGGGGGGTACGAGCAGTACTTC. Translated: CASSLGGYEQYF.

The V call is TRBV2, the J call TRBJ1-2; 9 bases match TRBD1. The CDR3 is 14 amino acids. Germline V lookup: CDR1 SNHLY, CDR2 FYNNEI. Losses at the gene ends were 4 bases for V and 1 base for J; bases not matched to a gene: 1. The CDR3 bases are TGTGCCAGCAGTGGGACAGGGGTTAACTATGGCTACACCTTC. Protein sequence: CASSGTGVNYGYTF.

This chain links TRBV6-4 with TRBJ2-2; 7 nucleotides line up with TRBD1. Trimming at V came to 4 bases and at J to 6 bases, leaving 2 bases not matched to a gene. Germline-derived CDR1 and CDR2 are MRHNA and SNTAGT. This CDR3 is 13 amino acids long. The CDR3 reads CASSVDRAGELFF. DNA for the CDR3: TGTGCCAGCAGTGTCGACAGGGCCGGGGAGCTGTTTTTT.